This T cell receptor beta chain was identified in a study of cytomegalovirus exposure and HLA in healthy donors. PCR primers comprised 60 Vbeta and 13 Jbeta primers. This table comes from immunoSEQ multiplex PCR, and its TCRdb copy is limited to in-frame clones, with some not included. The table includes 100,000 to 120,000 clones, around four fifths detected once. This CDR3 spans 14 amino acids. Germline V gives CDR1 MDHEN, CDR2 SYDVKM. V lost 5 bases to trimming and J lost 1 base, with 11 bases between them. The sequenced sample consisted of PBMCs. This TCR came from a young man in good health and CMV-seropositive. This chain connects TRBV28 to TRBJ1-2; no reliable D call. This CDR3 is CASSEDGINYGYTF. The CDR3 DNA reads TGTGCCAGCAGTGAAGACGGGATTAACTATGGCTACACCTTC.